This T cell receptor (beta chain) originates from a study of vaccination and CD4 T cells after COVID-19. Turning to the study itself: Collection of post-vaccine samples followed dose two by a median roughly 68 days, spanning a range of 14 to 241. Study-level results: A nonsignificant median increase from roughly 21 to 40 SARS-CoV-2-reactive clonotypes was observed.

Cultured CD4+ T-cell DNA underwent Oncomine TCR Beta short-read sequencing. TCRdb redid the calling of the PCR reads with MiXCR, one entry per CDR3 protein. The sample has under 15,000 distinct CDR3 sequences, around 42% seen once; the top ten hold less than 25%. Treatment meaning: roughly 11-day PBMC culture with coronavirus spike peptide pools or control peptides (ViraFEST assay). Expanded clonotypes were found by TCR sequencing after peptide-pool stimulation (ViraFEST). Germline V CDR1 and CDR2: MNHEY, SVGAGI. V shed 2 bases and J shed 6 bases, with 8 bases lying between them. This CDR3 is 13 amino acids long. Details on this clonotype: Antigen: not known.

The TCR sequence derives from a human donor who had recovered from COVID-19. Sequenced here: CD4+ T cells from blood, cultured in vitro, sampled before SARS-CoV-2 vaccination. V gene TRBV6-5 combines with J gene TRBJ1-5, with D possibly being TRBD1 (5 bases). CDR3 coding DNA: TGTGCCAGCAGTTACGGGGGGGGTCAGCCCCAGCATTTT. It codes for CASSYGGGQPQHF.